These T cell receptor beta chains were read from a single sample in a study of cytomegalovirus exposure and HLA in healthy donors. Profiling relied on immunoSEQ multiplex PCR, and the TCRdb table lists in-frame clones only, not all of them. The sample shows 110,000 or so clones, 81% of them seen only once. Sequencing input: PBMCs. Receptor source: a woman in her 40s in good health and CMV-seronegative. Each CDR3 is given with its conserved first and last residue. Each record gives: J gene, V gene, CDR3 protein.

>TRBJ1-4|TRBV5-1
CASSLALQGGEKLFF
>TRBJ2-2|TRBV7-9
CASSPGTSDTGELFF
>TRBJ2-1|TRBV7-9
CASSVRLAGGSYNEQFF
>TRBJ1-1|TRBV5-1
CASSSTSQGAGNTEAFF
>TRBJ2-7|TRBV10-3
CAISEERGGPYEQYF
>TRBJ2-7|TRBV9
CASSVDPSQDYEQYF
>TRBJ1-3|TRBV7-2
CASSGRVGVLSGNTIYF
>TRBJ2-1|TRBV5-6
CASSLNRISGSNEQFF
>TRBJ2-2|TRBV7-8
CASSLDSPLSVNTGELFF
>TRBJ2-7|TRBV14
CASSQGEGPYYEQYF
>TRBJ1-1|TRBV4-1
CASMGLTPGAEAFF
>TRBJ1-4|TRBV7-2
CASSLSGGREKLFF
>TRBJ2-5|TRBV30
CAWTLGGDVQYF
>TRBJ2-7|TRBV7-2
CASSLDGGNEQYF
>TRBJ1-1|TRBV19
CASSQYSRATEAFF
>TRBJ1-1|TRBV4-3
CASSRTGGNTEAFF
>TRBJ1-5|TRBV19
CASTLYGTGYQPQHF
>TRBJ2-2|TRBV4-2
CASRYTSGGAIGELFF
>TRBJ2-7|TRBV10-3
CAISTLPSGSPYEQHF
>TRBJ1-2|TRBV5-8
CASSLRTGEGYTF
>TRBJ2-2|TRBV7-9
CSSSMGLLPDTGELFF
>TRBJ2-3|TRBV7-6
CASSKSGGTDTQYF
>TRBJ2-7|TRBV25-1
CASTVGGGSGTYEQYF
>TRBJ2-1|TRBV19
CASVPYGAGKDNEQFF
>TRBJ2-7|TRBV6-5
CASRGTRSSYEQYF
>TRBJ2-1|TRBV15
CATSRDDSGSGDEQFF
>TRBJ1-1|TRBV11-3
CASSSTGATEAFF
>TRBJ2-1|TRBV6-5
CASSRGAYNEQFF
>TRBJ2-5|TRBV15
CATSRGDKTQETQYF
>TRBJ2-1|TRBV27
CASTILTGTSGLSPHNEQFF
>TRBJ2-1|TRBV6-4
CASRETSGRAGEQFF
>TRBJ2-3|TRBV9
CASSEAGGITDTQYF
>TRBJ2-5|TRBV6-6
CASSPRGGLETQYF
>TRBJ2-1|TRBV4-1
CASSQDPQGQGADEQFF
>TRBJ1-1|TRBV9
CASSVAGMNTEAFF
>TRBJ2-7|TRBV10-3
CAISSGTAPEQYF
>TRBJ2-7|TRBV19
CASSGSGLYEQYF